This T cell receptor (beta chain) was sequenced during a study of beta chain features in type 1 diabetes. Concerning this clone: Its antigen is still unknown.

CDR3 length: 16 amino acids. After removal of 4 bases from V and 2 bases from J, the junction contained 8 bases not matched to a gene. Germline-derived CDR1 and CDR2 are KGHSH and LQKENI. Findings and caveats of the study: TCRB CDR3s were moderately but significantly shorter in Type 1 diabetes patients in all four CD4+ subsets.

Expressed TCRB transcripts got sequenced, as all isolated RNA was reverse transcribed. Using immunoSEQ multiplex PCR, the repertoire was profiled, and TCRdb retains in-frame clones only, with some absent. The sample yields about 650,000 clones, around 11% seen once. The TCR was taken from a man aged 25-40 years with type 1 diabetes. V and J are TRBV18 and TRBJ2-3; the match to TRBD1 covers 8 bases. Source material: naive CD4+ T cells from blood. The CDR3 region has the DNA TGTGCCAGCTCACTAGCCGGGACAGGAGCCACAGATACGCAGTATTTT. As protein: CASSLAGTGATDTQYF.